Below are 25 T cell receptor beta chains sequenced from a single sample in a study of T cell changes during pregnancy in multiple sclerosis. The protocol was immunoSEQ multiplex PCR, while the TCRdb copy is restricted to in-frame clones and leaves out a portion. The sample has approximately 85,000 clones, about 94% seen once. The sequences come from peripheral blood, collected in the third trimester of pregnancy. All receptors derive from a female donor with multiple sclerosis, enrolled in a pregnancy study.

This chain uses TRBV6-1 with TRBJ1-2, with TRBD1 as a possible D gene (5 bases). Germline V CDR1 and CDR2: MNHNS, SASEGT. This CDR3 contains 13 residues. V was shortened by 1 base and J by 8 bases, with 11 bases between the two germline ends. The CDR3 coding sequence is TGTGCCAGCAGTGAAGTCAGGGTGCGCGGCTACACCTTC. Translated, it gives CASSEVRVRGYTF.

The chain carries TRBV29-1 and TRBJ2-1, with 15 nucleotides matching TRBD2. Germline CDR1 SQVTM, CDR2 ANQGSEA. The CDR3 runs to 21 residues. J gave up 7 bases and V 2 bases, and 21 bases lay outside the gene matches. The CDR3 nucleotides read TGCAGCGTTGAACAAGTCGAACCGGGACTAGCGGGGGGAGCCAATAAGAATGAGCAGTTCTTC. It is translated as CSVEQVEPGLAGGANKNEQFF.

The CDR3: CASSPTRGGGIYQPQHF. In DNA form, the CDR3 reads TGTGCCAGCAGTCCGACCCGGGGAGGGGGTATCTATCAGCCCCAGCATTTT. The chain employs TRBV27 and TRBJ1-5, with D possibly being TRBD1 (6 bases). Looked up from germline, CDR1 is MNHEY and CDR2 is SMNVEV (reference sequence). The CDR3 length is 17 residues. V was pared by 5 bases and J by 5 bases, with 22 bases between.

The genes are TRBV2 and TRBJ1-6; TRBD1 agrees at 7 bases. V was pared by 6 bases and J by 0 bases, with 14 bases of the junction left unmatched. CDR1 is SNHLY and CDR2 is FYNNEI in the germline V gene. The CDR3 length is 19 residues. CDR3 sequence: CASRGYDRDPSSYNSPLHF. In nucleotides, the CDR3 is TGTGCCAGCAGGGGATACGACAGGGACCCGAGCTCCTATAATTCACCCCTCCACTTT. Full variable domain (missing parts from reference TRBV2 and TRBJ1-6): EPEVTQTPSHQVTQMGQEVILRCVPISNHLYFYWYRQILGQKVEFLVSFYNNEISEKSEIFDDQFSVERPDGSNFTLKIRSTKLEDSAMYFCASRGYDRDPSSYNSPLHFGNGTRLTVT.

Only a few counts were recorded for this clone. The rearrangement joins TRBV30 to TRBJ1-1; D is undetermined. Deletions cut 0 bases from V and 11 bases from J, with 16 bases between. The V gene's germline CDR1 is GTSNPN and CDR2 SVGIG (reference sequence). The CDR3 length is 13 residues. CDR3 residues: CAWSVYSGLDAFF. The CDR3, as DNA: TGTGCCTGGAGTGTGTACAGCGGCTTAGACGCTTTCTTT. Full variable domain (remainder filled in from reference TRBV30 and TRBJ1-1): SQTIHQWPATLVQPVGSPLSLECTVEGTSNPNLYWYRQAAGRGLQLLFYSVGIGQISSEVPQNLSASRPQDRQFILSSKKLLLSDSGFYLCAWSVYSGLDAFFGQGTRLTVV.

This chain uses TRBV5-4 with TRBJ2-3, with 9 bases lining up with TRBD2. Germline V gives CDR1 SGHNT, CDR2 YYREEE (reference sequence). This CDR3 spans 17 amino acids. With V trimmed by 0 bases and J by 1 base, 6 bases remained unmatched. CDR3 sequence (DNA): TGTGCCAGCAGCTTGGGGGGTCAGCGGGGGGGCACAGATACGCAGTATTTT. It is translated as CASSLGGQRGGTDTQYF.

Here the CDR3 reads CASSLWRQGKNTEAFF. CDR3 coding DNA: TGCGCCAGCAGCTTGTGGCGACAGGGTAAGAACACTGAAGCTTTCTTT. The chain combines TRBV5-1 with TRBJ1-1; 7 positions agree with TRBD1. The CDR3 spans 16 residues. Germline CDR1 is SGHRS and CDR2 is YFSETQ. With V trimmed by 1 base and J by 1 base, 7 bases remained unmatched. The whole variable domain, remainder taken from reference TRBV5-1 and TRBJ1-1, is KAGVTQTPRYLIKTRGQQVTLSCSPISGHRSVSWYQQTPGQGLQFLFEYFSETQRNKGNFPGRFSGRQFSNSRSEMNVSTLELGDSALYLCASSLWRQGKNTEAFFGQGTRLTVV.

V usage is TRBV7-3 and J usage is TRBJ1-1; a possible D gene is TRBD1 (6 bases). V gave up 5 bases and J gave up 4 bases, with 11 bases separating them. The CDR3 length is 13 residues. Germline V gene data show CDR1 as SGHTA and CDR2 as FQGTGA. The CDR3, as DNA: TGTGCCAGCAGCGTACAAGGGGGCACTGAAGCTTTCTTT. Translating gives CASSVQGGTEAFF.

The rearrangement joins TRBV27 to TRBJ2-2, with a tentative D call TRBD1 (5 bases). The CDR3 has 13 residues. The germline CDR1 and CDR2 sequences are MNHEY and SMNVEV (reference sequence). The germline V and J ends were trimmed by 6 bases and 6 bases, with 11 bases remaining between them. This CDR3 reads CASRSQGSGELFF. As DNA, the CDR3 is TGTGCCAGCAGATCCCAGGGATCCGGGGAGCTGTTTTTT.

The V call is TRBV9, the J call TRBJ1-4; 10 bases align to TRBD1. The CDR3 is made up of 16 amino acids. V lost 0 bases, J lost 7 bases, and 6 bases stayed unmatched. The germline gives CDR1 SGDLS, CDR2 YYNGEE. Written as DNA, the CDR3 is TGTGCCAGCAGCGTAGCCCCGGGACAGGGGTTTGAAAAACTGTTTTTT. The encoded protein is CASSVAPGQGFEKLFF.

DNA for the CDR3: TGTGCCTGGAGAAGTACGGGACATAACTCCTACGAGCAGTACTTC. Its protein is CAWRSTGHNSYEQYF. This rearrangement joins TRBV30 to TRBJ2-7, with D possibly TRBD1 on 6 matching bases. V dropped 3 bases and J dropped 0 bases, with 15 bases sitting between them. This CDR3 region has 15 residues. In germline, CDR1 is GTSNPN, CDR2 SVGIG (reference sequence).

CDR3 sequence (DNA): TGTGCCAGCAGTGACGCGGGTGAGCAGTTCTTC. Protein sequence: CASSDAGEQFF. The V and J genes are TRBV6-4 and TRBJ2-1, with a possible D match to TRBD2 (5 bases). This CDR3 is built from 11 residues. The V gene lost 2 bases and the J gene lost 9 bases, with 5 bases spanning the gap. Germline values: CDR1 MRHNA, CDR2 SNTAGT.

V gene TRBV19 combines with J gene TRBJ1-5, with 8 bases aligning to TRBD1. V lost 5 bases and J lost 1; bases outside the gene matches: 13. Germline loops: CDR1 LNHDA, CDR2 SQIVND (reference sequence). The length of the CDR3 is 18 residues. The CDR3 sequence: CASSPVGQGGLSNQPQHF. CDR3 nucleotide sequence: TGTGCCAGTAGTCCAGTAGGACAGGGAGGGTTGAGCAATCAGCCCCAGCATTTT.

About this clone: The junction differs from germline at one of its ends, possibly a read error. The chain links TRBV6-1 to TRBJ1-6, with a weak D call TRBD1 (6 bases). The CDR3 has 14 amino acids. Germline assignment: CDR1 MNHNS and CDR2 SASEGT. CDR3 sequence: CASEMGAGPSSLHF. The CDR3 region has the DNA TGTGCCAGCGAAATGGGGGCAGGACCTTCATCCCTCCACTTT.

Here the CDR3 reads CASSRDRVQPQHF. The CDR3 bases are TGTGCCAGCAGCCGGGACAGGGTTCAGCCCCAGCATTTT. The genes are TRBV5-8 and TRBJ1-5; 9 bases match TRBD1. Germline CDR1 SGHTS, CDR2 YDEGEE. CDR3 length: 13 amino acids. The V segment lost 4 bases and the J segment 6 bases; nucleotides outside the gene matches: 2.

V gene TRBV19 combines with J gene TRBJ1-3; 8 bases map to TRBD1. Per the germline V gene, CDR1 is LNHDA and CDR2 is SQIVND (reference sequence). There are 13 residues in the CDR3. J gave up 3 bases and V 7 bases, and 2 bases lay outside the gene matches. The DNA of the CDR3 is TGTGCCAGTAAAGACAGGGGTGGAAACACCATATATTTT. Encoded protein: CASKDRGGNTIYF.

The rearrangement joins TRBV7-3 to TRBJ2-5; 7 bases fit TRBD2. The CDR3 has 16 amino acids. Trimming took 1 base from V and 0 from J; bases not matched to a gene: 5. Germline CDR1 reads SGHTA; CDR2 reads FQGTGA. As DNA, the CDR3 is TGTGCCAGCAGCTTAAGGGGGACTACCGACCAAGAGACCCAGTACTTC. Amino acid sequence: CASSLRGTTDQETQYF.

This chain connects TRBV10-3 to TRBJ1-1; D gene ambiguous. The CDR3 is made up of 16 amino acids. The germline V gene has CDR1 ENHRY and CDR2 SYGVKD. V lost 0 bases and J 1 base, leaving 12 bases between the germline ends. The CDR3 region is CAISESKGVGNTEAFF. CDR3 bases: TGTGCCATCAGTGAGTCGAAAGGAGTCGGGAACACTGAAGCTTTCTTT.

The V and J genes are TRBV6-1 and TRBJ1-4; 10 bases line up with TRBD1. With V trimmed by 1 base and J by 11 bases, 13 bases remained unmatched. CDR3 length: 17 amino acids. Germline CDR1 reads MNHNS; CDR2 reads SASEGT. The chain's CDR3 is CASSEEMDRGTLGKLFF. The CDR3 nucleotides are TGTGCCAGCAGTGAAGAAATGGACAGGGGGACTCTAGGGAAACTGTTTTTT.

The chain is built from TRBV6-6 and TRBJ1-6, with no clear D. The ends were cut back, 5 bases at V and 12 bases at J, with 11 bases in the middle. There are 12 residues in the CDR3. Germline V lookup: CDR1 MNHNY, CDR2 SVGAGI (reference sequence). The CDR3 is CASSDGDLPLHF. CDR3 nucleotides: TGTGCCAGCAGTGACGGAGATTTACCCCTCCACTTT.

This rearrangement joins TRBV30 to TRBJ2-7, with 7 bases aligning to TRBD2. With V trimmed by 2 bases and J by 0 bases, 4 bases remained unmatched. CDR3 size: 14 residues. The germline V gene encodes CDR1 GTSNPN and CDR2 SVGIG (reference sequence). The CDR3 here is CAWSSGANSYEQYF. CDR3 nucleotide sequence: TGTGCCTGGAGTAGCGGGGCCAACTCCTACGAGCAGTACTTC.

This chain joins TRBV18 and TRBJ2-5; 7 positions match TRBD1. The V gene's germline CDR1 is KGHSH and CDR2 LQKENI. With 3 bases clipped from V and 7 bases from J, the junction kept 11 bases outside the gene matches. The CDR3 spans 15 residues. The CDR3 bases are TGTGCCAGCTCACCTACATTAACAGGGGAAACGACCCAGTACTTC. Translated: CASSPTLTGETTQYF.

The genes are TRBV5-4 and TRBJ1-5; the D is unclear. Germline V gene sequence: CDR1 SGHNT, CDR2 YYREEE (reference sequence). Trimming took 0 bases from V and 4 from J, leaving 5 bases between them. This CDR3 is 13 amino acids long. CDR3: CASSLDLNQPQHF. The CDR3 DNA is TGTGCCAGCAGCTTGGATCTAAATCAGCCCCAGCATTTT.

The chain joins TRBV5-6 to TRBJ1-2; the match to TRBD1 covers 7 bases. Germline V gene data show CDR1 as SGHDT and CDR2 as YYEEEE. The CDR3 loop spans 12 amino acids. V lost 3 bases and J lost 5; bases outside the gene matches: 1. As DNA, the CDR3 is TGTGCCAGCAGCTCACAGGGGTATGGCTACACCTTC. It translates to CASSSQGYGYTF.

This clone appeared once. The chain recombines TRBV4-1 with TRBJ2-5; 9 nucleotides agree with TRBD1. The germline CDR1 and CDR2 sequences are MGHRA and YSYEKL. The V segment lost 4 bases and the J segment 3 bases; nucleotides outside the gene matches: 3. This CDR3 spans 14 amino acids. The CDR3 loop is CASSPDRGKETQYF. CDR3 bases: TGCGCCAGCAGCCCGGACAGGGGTAAAGAGACCCAGTACTTC.